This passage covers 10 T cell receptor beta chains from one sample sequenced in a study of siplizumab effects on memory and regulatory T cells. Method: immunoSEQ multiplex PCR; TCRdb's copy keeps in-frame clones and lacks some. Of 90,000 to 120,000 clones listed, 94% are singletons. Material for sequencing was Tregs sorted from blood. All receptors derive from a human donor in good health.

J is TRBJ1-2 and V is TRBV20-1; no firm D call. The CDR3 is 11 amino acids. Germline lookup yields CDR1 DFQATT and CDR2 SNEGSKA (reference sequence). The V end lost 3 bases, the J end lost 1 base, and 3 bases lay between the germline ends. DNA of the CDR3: TGCAGTGCTAGCCTTAACTATGGCTACACCTTC. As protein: CSASLNYGYTF.

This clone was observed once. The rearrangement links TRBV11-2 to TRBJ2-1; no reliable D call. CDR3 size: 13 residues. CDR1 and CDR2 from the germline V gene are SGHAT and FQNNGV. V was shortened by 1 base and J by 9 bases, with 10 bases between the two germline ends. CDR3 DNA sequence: TGTGCCAGCAGCTTAGGAAGGGCCGGTGAGCAGTTCTTC. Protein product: CASSLGRAGEQFF.

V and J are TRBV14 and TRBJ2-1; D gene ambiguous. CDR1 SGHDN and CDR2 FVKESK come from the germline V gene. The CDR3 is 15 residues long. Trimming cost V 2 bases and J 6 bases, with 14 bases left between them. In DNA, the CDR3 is TGTGCCAGCAGCCAACGAAGCGTTATAAGCAATGAGCAGTTCTTC. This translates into CASSQRSVISNEQFF.

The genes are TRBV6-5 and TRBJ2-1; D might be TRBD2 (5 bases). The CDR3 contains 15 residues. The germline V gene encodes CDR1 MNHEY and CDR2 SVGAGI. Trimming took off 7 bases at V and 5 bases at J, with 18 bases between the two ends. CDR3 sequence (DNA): TGTGCCAGCAAACCCCGGGGTTACTTAAACAATGAGCAGTTCTTC. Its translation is CASKPRGYLNNEQFF.

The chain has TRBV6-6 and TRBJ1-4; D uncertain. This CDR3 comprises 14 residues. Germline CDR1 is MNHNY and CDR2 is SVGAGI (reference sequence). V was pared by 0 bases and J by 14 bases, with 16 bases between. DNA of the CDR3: TGTGCCAGCAGTTACTCGCCCCAGAGTCCAACGCTGTTTTTT. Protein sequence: CASSYSPQSPTLFF.

The CDR3 region is CAWTLQESSYGYTF. The DNA for the CDR3 is TGTGCCTGGACTTTGCAGGAAAGTTCCTATGGCTACACCTTC. The J gene is TRBJ1-2, the V gene TRBV30; D uncertain. The V and J ends lost 4 bases and 4 bases respectively, with 16 bases between them. Germline CDR1 GTSNPN, CDR2 SVGIG (reference sequence). The CDR3 is made up of 14 amino acids.

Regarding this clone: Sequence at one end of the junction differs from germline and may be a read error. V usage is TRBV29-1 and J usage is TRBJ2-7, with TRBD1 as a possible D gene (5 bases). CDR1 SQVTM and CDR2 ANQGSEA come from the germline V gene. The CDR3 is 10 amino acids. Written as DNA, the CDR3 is TGCAGCGTTGGGGGCGTGGGGCCAGGCTTC. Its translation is CSVGGVGPGF.

The CDR3 DNA follows: TGCGCCAGCAGCTTGGATGAGCTCAGCGGAGATTCGGGGGAGCAGTACTTC. Its translation: CASSLDELSGDSGEQYF. V usage is TRBV5-1 and J usage is TRBJ2-7; tentative D call: TRBD2 (5 bases). The CDR3 covers 17 residues. V was pared by 0 bases and J by 7 bases, with 23 bases between. Germline V CDR1 and CDR2: SGHRS, YFSETQ.

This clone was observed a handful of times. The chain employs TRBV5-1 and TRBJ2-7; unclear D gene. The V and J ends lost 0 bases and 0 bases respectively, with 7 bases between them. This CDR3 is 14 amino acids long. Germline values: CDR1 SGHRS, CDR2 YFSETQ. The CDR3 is CASSLERSSYEQYF. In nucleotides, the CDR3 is TGCGCCAGCAGCTTGGAAAGGTCCTCCTACGAGCAGTACTTC.

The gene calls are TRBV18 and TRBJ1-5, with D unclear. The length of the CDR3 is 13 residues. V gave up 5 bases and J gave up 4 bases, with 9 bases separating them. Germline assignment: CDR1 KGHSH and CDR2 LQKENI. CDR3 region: CASSSDRNQPQHF. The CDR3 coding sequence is TGTGCCAGCTCATCAGACCGTAATCAGCCCCAGCATTTT.